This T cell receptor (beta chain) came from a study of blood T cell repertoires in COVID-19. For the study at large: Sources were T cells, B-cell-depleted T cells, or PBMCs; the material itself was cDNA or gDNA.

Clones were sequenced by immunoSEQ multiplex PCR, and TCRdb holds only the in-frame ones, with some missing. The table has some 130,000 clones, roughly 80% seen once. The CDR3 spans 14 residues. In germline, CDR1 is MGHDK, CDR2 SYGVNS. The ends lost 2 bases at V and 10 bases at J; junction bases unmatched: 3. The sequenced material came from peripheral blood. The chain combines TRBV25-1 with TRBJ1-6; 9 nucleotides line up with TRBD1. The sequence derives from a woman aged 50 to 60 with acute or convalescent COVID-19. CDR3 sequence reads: CASSEGQGWSPLHF. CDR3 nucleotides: TGTGCCAGCAGTGAAGGACAGGGGTGGTCACCCCTCCACTTT.